The 10 T cell receptor beta chains below all came from one sample that was sequenced in a study of regulatory T cells in long-lasting Graves disease. For TCR beta, libraries came from iRepertoire HTBI primers and Arm-PCR of CDR3 regions. MiXCR, applied by TCRdb to the multiplex PCR reads, yields one record per CDR3 protein. The table includes 300,000 to 350,000 distinct CDR3 sequences, about 20% detected once. Time point described: persistent/refractory GD, antithyroid drugs over 5 years with positive TRAb. Making the TCR library involved RNA that had been extracted from PBMCs. The sequenced sample was peripheral blood mononuclear cells (PBMCs), obtained when the disease was refractory, from a patient treated with antithyroid drugs. These receptors were obtained from a female donor with Graves disease.

This clonotype was counted at least ten times. This chain uses TRBV27 with TRBJ2-5; 8 bases agree with TRBD2. The CDR3 contains 16 residues. V lost 0 bases to trimming and J lost 5 bases; unmatched junction nucleotides: 8. Germline assignment: CDR1 MNHEY and CDR2 SMNVEV (reference sequence). The CDR3 protein is CASSLSRGTRSETQYF. Here the CDR3 DNA reads TGTGCCAGCAGTTTATCGCGGGGGACTAGGAGCGAGACCCAGTACTTC.

This clonotype was picked up many times. The rearrangement joins TRBV30 to TRBJ1-2; D is undetermined. The CDR3 has 14 residues. CDR1 is GTSNPN, CDR2 SVGIG, per germline (reference sequence). V lost 6 bases and J lost 7, with 21 bases in between. The CDR3 spells CACPREPLGRGYTF. The CDR3 DNA is TGTGCCTGCCCCCGGGAGCCCCTCGGACGTGGCTACACCTTC.

The chain employs TRBV7-2 and TRBJ2-2; D perhaps matches TRBD1 (6 bases). Trimming shortened V by 1 base and J by 0 bases, and 9 bases separated the two germline ends. From germline, CDR1 is SGHTA and CDR2 FQGNSA. CDR3 size: 16 residues. CDR3 in amino acids: CASSLGGRSNTGELFF. The CDR3 region has the DNA TGTGCCAGCAGCTTAGGGGGGCGATCGAACACCGGGGAGCTGTTTTTT.

On this clonotype: A single base separates this from a much larger clone, so it may be a read error. CDR3 region: CASRPYDRGPNTWELFF. CDR3 in DNA: TGTGCCAGCAGGCCTTACGACAGGGGGCCGAACACCTGGGAGCTGTTTTTT. The V gene is TRBV28, the J gene TRBJ2-2; TRBD1 aligns across 10 bases. CDR1 and CDR2 (germline): MDHEN, SYDVKM. The CDR3 loop spans 17 amino acids.

This clonotype was detected only a few times. The chain combines TRBV9 with TRBJ1-6, with 9 bases fitting TRBD1. Trimming at V came to 3 bases and at J to 9 bases, leaving 4 bases not matched to a gene. CDR1 SGDLS and CDR2 YYNGEE come from the germline V gene. The CDR3 extends over 14 amino acids. The CDR3 spells CASSAGTGSSPLHF. The CDR3 DNA reads as TGTGCCAGCAGCGCAGGGACAGGGAGTTCACCCCTCCACTTT. The full variable domain, with the rest looked up from reference TRBV9 and TRBJ1-6, is DSGVTQTPKHLITATGQRVTLRCSPRSGDLSVYWYQQSLDQGLQFLIQYYNGEERAKGNILERFSAQQFPDLHSELNLSSLELGDSALYFCASSAGTGSSPLHFGNGTRLTVT.

Turning to this clonotype: With a far larger clone one base away, a read error is the likely cause. The CDR3 does not close with the conserved phenylalanine or tryptophan, likely indicating a read error. This chain joins TRBV6-4 and TRBJ1-5; TRBD1 matches at 7 bases. CDR3 size: 19 residues. The V segment lost 4 bases and the J segment 0 bases; nucleotides outside the gene matches: 15. The V gene's germline CDR1 is MRHNA and CDR2 SNTAGT. This CDR3 is CASSVTIPGQLYSNQPQHL. The CDR3 DNA reads TGTGCCAGCAGTGTAACGATCCCGGGACAGCTTTATAGCAATCAGCCCCAGCATCTT.

The chain carries TRBV5-1 and TRBJ1-3; maybe TRBD1 (5 bases). Per germline, CDR1 SGHRS and CDR2 YFSETQ. V lost 0 bases to trimming and J lost 4 bases, with 14 bases between them. CDR3 length equals 16 residues. CDR3 sequence (DNA): TGCGCCAGCAGCTTGGCCGACAGTTTAACAGGAAACACCATATATTTT. The encoded protein is CASSLADSLTGNTIYF. The complete variable domain, with remaining parts taken from reference TRBV5-1 and TRBJ1-3, reads KAGVTQTPRYLIKTRGQQVTLSCSPISGHRSVSWYQQTPGQGLQFLFEYFSETQRNKGNFPGRFSGRQFSNSRSEMNVSTLELGDSALYLCASSLADSLTGNTIYFGEGSWLTVV.

This clonotype was seen many times. This sequence joins TRBV5-1 and TRBJ1-1, with 8 nucleotides matching TRBD1. Germline V gene lookup returns CDR1 SGHRS and CDR2 YFSETQ. The V segment lost 3 bases and the J segment 0 bases; nucleotides outside the gene matches: 10. This CDR3 contains 17 residues. As DNA, the CDR3 is TGCGCCAGCAGCTACCGGGACAGGTCCGTAATGAACACTGAAGCTTTCTTT. As protein: CASSYRDRSVMNTEAFF.

On this clonotype: A read error is possible here, since a much larger clone lies one base away. This chain connects TRBV6-1 to TRBJ1-4, with TRBD1 identical over 8 bases. This CDR3 is 14 amino acids long. Germline CDR1 reads MNHNS; CDR2 reads SASEGT. The DNA of the CDR3 is TGTGCCAGCAGTGAAGAGGGCAGGGGGCGAAAACTGCTTTTT. Encoded protein: CASSEEGRGRKLLF.

Many counts were recorded for this clonotype. The V call is TRBV11-2, the J call TRBJ2-7; 7 bases are shared with TRBD2. CDR1 and CDR2 from the germline V gene are SGHAT and FQNNGV. The trim removed 7 bases at V and 6 bases at J, leaving 12 bases unmatched. The CDR3 has 14 amino acids. The CDR3 loop is CASTLGGKQSEQYF. The CDR3 coding sequence is TGTGCCAGCACCCTGGGGGGGAAACAGTCCGAGCAGTACTTC.